One and the same sample provided the 30 T cell receptor beta chains below, sequenced in a study of shared clonotypes between healthy human individuals. Here immunoSEQ multiplex PCR was the method, and the copy in TCRdb shows in-frame clones only, minus some. The table lists about 1.5 million clones, about 98% of them singletons, with 0.4% to 0.55% in the top ten. What was sequenced was naive CD4+ T cells sorted from blood. Documented subset: CD45RA+ positively selected. All receptors come from a man aged 30 to 39 in good health.

This chain links TRBV7-8 with TRBJ1-1; the D is unclear. The CDR3 has 11 residues. V was cut by 5 bases and J by 10 bases, with 11 bases left in between. Looked up from germline, CDR1 is SGHVS and CDR2 is FQNEAQ. The CDR3 DNA follows: TGTGCCAGCAGCCTGGACGGTGCAGCTTTCTTT. This encodes CASSLDGAAFF.

The chain links TRBV12-2 to TRBJ2-1. TRBV12-2 is termed a pseudogene. The CDR3 extends over 15 amino acids. CDR3 DNA: TGTGCAAGTCGCTTCGTGGGTTCCGCCCACAATGAGCAGTTCTTC. Translation gives CASRFVGSAHNEQFF.

The rearrangement links TRBV6-5 to TRBJ2-1, with D perhaps TRBD2 (6 bases). The CDR3 is made up of 13 amino acids. The V gene lost 6 bases and the J gene lost 9 bases, with 15 bases spanning the gap. Germline V gene sequence: CDR1 MNHEY, CDR2 SVGAGI. The DNA of the CDR3 is TGTGCCAGCAGGGAGGGACCCCTCGGTGAGCAGTTCTTC. It codes for CASREGPLGEQFF.

The genes are TRBV5-8 and TRBJ1-5; tentative D call: TRBD1 (5 bases). The CDR3 extends over 15 amino acids. CDR1 is SGHTS and CDR2 is YDEGEE in the germline V gene. V lost 1 base to trimming and J lost 2 bases, with 10 bases between them. The CDR3 nucleotides are TGTGCCAGCAGCTTGTCCGGGGGAGGCAATCAGCCCCAGCATTTT. Amino acids: CASSLSGGGNQPQHF.

Notes on this clone: The identical CDR3 is also encoded by other nucleotide sequences in the sample. In DNA, the CDR3 is TGTGCCAGCAGCTTAGCGGGAGGAACCTACGAGCAGTACTTC. This encodes CASSLAGGTYEQYF. This chain uses TRBV5-4 with TRBJ2-7, with 9 bases fitting TRBD2. CDR1 and CDR2 from the germline V gene are SGHNT and YYREEE (reference sequence). Unmatched junction bases numbered 2, after V lost 2 bases and J lost 2 bases. The CDR3 consists of 14 residues. The whole variable domain, filled in from reference TRBV5-4 and TRBJ2-7, reads ETGVTQSPTHLIKTRGQQVTLRCSSQSGHNTVSWYQQALGQGPQFIFQYYREEENGRGNFPPRFSGLQFPNYSSELNVNALELDDSALYLCASSLAGGTYEQYFGPGTRLTVT.

The chain combines TRBV5-1 with TRBJ2-1; 7 bases are a match to TRBD2. This CDR3 region has 15 residues. The V and J ends lost 8 bases and 2 bases, in that order; junction bases with no gene match: 10. The germline gives CDR1 SGHRS, CDR2 YFSETQ. The CDR3 DNA is TGCGCCAGTGGGATGACTAGCCCTGCCTACAATGAGCAGTTCTTC. Translated: CASGMTSPAYNEQFF. The full variable domain, its missing parts supplied by reference TRBV5-1 and TRBJ2-1, is KAGVTQTPRYLIKTRGQQVTLSCSPISGHRSVSWYQQTPGQGLQFLFEYFSETQRNKGNFPGRFSGRQFSNSRSEMNVSTLELGDSALYLCASGMTSPAYNEQFFGPGTRLTVL.

Only one count was recorded for this clone. The CDR3 bases are TGCAGCGTTGAATGGGGACTAGCGGGAGGAAATGAGCAGTTCTTC. Amino acid sequence: CSVEWGLAGGNEQFF. V gene TRBV29-1 combines with J gene TRBJ2-1, with 15 bases lining up with TRBD2. Germline CDR1 reads SQVTM; CDR2 reads ANQGSEA. The CDR3 totals 15 residues. Losses at the gene ends were 2 bases for V and 7 bases for J; bases not matched to a gene: 3.

The CDR3 nucleotides read TGTGCCAGCAGCTTAGCCCGCCCCGGGACGCGGATAAGGAGCTCCTACAATGAGCAGTTCTTC. As protein: CASSLARPGTRIRSSYNEQFF. The chain couples TRBV7-2 to TRBJ2-1, with D perhaps given as TRBD1 or TRBD2 (5 bases each). The CDR3 is 21 amino acids. Trimming cost V 0 bases and J 0 bases, with 24 bases left between them. The germline gives CDR1 SGHTA, CDR2 FQGNSA.

The table lists this clone with a count of one. One end of the junction fails to match germline, which may point to a read error. The genes are TRBV15 and TRBJ2-7; a possible D gene is TRBD1 (6 bases). CDR1 and CDR2 (germline): LNHNV, YYDKDF (reference sequence). CDR3 length: 17 amino acids. This CDR3 is CATSRDSPGQPSFEQYF. The CDR3 DNA follows: TGTGCCACCAGCAGAGATAGCCCCGGACAGCCATCCTTCGAGCAGTACTTC.

V gene TRBV2 combines with J gene TRBJ2-3, with D perhaps assigned TRBD1 or TRBD2 (5 bases each). Germline assignment: CDR1 SNHLY and CDR2 FYNNEI. There are 16 residues in the CDR3. The germline V and J ends were trimmed by 2 bases and 0 bases, with 12 bases remaining between them. The CDR3 region has the DNA TGTGCCAGCAGTGAATTGGTGGGGGATAGCACAGATACGCAGTATTTT. Translated: CASSELVGDSTDTQYF.

On this clone: Additional DNA sequences in this sample encode the identical CDR3. The chain links TRBV20-1 to TRBJ2-7, with 7 bases aligning to TRBD1. V trimming: 5 bases; J trimming: 4 bases; junction bases outside the gene matches: 2. Germline V lookup: CDR1 DFQATT, CDR2 SNEGSKA (reference sequence). The CDR3 has 11 residues. The CDR3: CSAPRGYEQYF. DNA for the CDR3: TGCAGTGCTCCCAGGGGGTACGAGCAGTACTTC.

The J gene is TRBJ1-3, the V gene TRBV4-3, with a possible D match to TRBD1 (5 bases). The CDR3 has 16 residues. Germline CDR1 LGHNA, CDR2 YSLEER. V was pared by 3 bases and J by 1 base, with 13 bases between. The CDR3 DNA follows: TGCGCCAGCAGCCAGAGCGGCGCAGGGTCTGGAAACACCATATATTTT. Amino acids: CASSQSGAGSGNTIYF.

The sample holds one count of this clone. This rearrangement joins TRBV7-2 to TRBJ2-3; unclear D gene. The CDR3 is 14 amino acids. Trimming cost V 0 bases and J 4 bases, with 8 bases left between them. From germline, CDR1 is SGHTA and CDR2 FQGNSA. The CDR3 spells CASSLAQVPDTQYF. The CDR3 bases are TGTGCCAGCAGCTTAGCTCAGGTTCCAGATACGCAGTATTTT. The full variable domain, with the rest looked up from reference TRBV7-2 and TRBJ2-3, is GAGVSQSPSNKVTEKGKDVELRCDPISGHTALYWYRQSLGQGLEFLIYFQGNSAPDKSGLPSDRFSAERTGGSVSTLTIQRTQQEDSAVYLCASSLAQVPDTQYFGPGTRLTVL.

The chain couples TRBV9 to TRBJ1-2; no reliable D call. Trimming took off 0 bases at V and 7 bases at J, with 10 bases between the two ends. CDR3 length: 13 residues. Germline V gives CDR1 SGDLS, CDR2 YYNGEE. The CDR3 DNA follows: TGTGCCAGCAGCGTAGAGTTTATAGGTGGCTACACCTTC. This translates into CASSVEFIGGYTF. Supplemented by reference TRBV9 and TRBJ1-2, the full variable domain reads DSGVTQTPKHLITATGQRVTLRCSPRSGDLSVYWYQQSLDQGLQFLIQYYNGEERAKGNILERFSAQQFPDLHSELNLSSLELGDSALYFCASSVEFIGGYTFGSGTRLTVV.

The chain couples TRBV7-8 to TRBJ2-2; TRBD1 or TRBD2 may be the D gene (5 bases each). V lost 2 bases to trimming and J lost 6 bases, with 7 bases between them. The CDR3 spans 13 residues. Germline V gives CDR1 SGHVS, CDR2 FQNEAQ. The CDR3 loop reads CASSLQGAGELFF. The CDR3 bases are TGTGCCAGCAGCTTACAGGGAGCCGGGGAGCTGTTTTTT. Drawing the rest from reference TRBV7-8 and TRBJ2-2, the complete variable domain is GAGVSQSPRYKVAKRGQDVALRCDPISGHVSLFWYQQALGQGPEFLTYFQNEAQLDKSGLPSDRFFAERPEGSVSTLKIQRTQQEDSAVYLCASSLQGAGELFFGEGSRLTVL.

The chain uses TRBV7-3 and TRBJ2-1; TRBD1 matches at 10 bases. The V gene end was trimmed by 4 bases and the J gene end by 5 bases; junction bases not matched to a gene: 8. This CDR3 has 16 residues. Looked up from germline, CDR1 is SGHTA and CDR2 is FQGTGA. The CDR3, as DNA: TGTGCCAGCAGCTCTTCGACAGGGGGCGATCACAATGAGCAGTTCTTC. Protein: CASSSSTGGDHNEQFF.

The chain uses TRBV27 and TRBJ2-5; 7 bases fit TRBD1. The germline V gene has CDR1 MNHEY and CDR2 SMNVEV (reference sequence). The CDR3 has 15 residues. J was trimmed by 5 bases and V by 6 bases; bases with no gene match: 12. The DNA of the CDR3 is TGTGCCAGCAGCTCAACAGGGGACCAAAGGGAGACCCAGTACTTC. Translation: CASSSTGDQRETQYF.

The chain has TRBV5-4 and TRBJ2-7; TRBD2 agrees at 12 bases. This CDR3 is 15 amino acids long. V dropped 7 bases and J dropped 3; count of bases not matched to a gene: 8. Looked up from germline, CDR1 is SGHNT and CDR2 is YYREEE (reference sequence). The CDR3 region is CASGTSGRRGYEQYF. The CDR3 DNA sequence: TGTGCCAGCGGGACTAGCGGGCGAAGGGGCTACGAGCAGTACTTC.

The rearrangement links TRBV14 to TRBJ1-1; no firm D call. Germline CDR1 and CDR2: SGHDN and FVKESK. The CDR3 totals 13 residues. The V end lost 4 bases, the J end lost 6 bases, and 12 bases lay between the germline ends. CDR3 loop: CASSRSTSAEAFF. CDR3 bases: TGTGCCAGCAGCCGTTCCACTTCGGCTGAAGCTTTCTTT.

The V and J genes are TRBV29-1 and TRBJ1-2; D unclear. The CDR3 spans 11 residues. Germline assignment: CDR1 SQVTM and CDR2 ANQGSEA. Trimming cost V 5 bases and J 7 bases, with 11 bases left between them. CDR3 nucleotides: TGCAGCGTTCCCTGGGTAGGTGGCTACACCTTC. It specifies CSVPWVGGYTF.

This chain links TRBV7-9 with TRBJ2-5, with D tentatively TRBD1 or TRBD2 (6 bases each). The J call may be mistaken, given a closer DNA end match to TRBJ2-7. This CDR3 is built from 14 residues. From germline, CDR1 is SEHNR and CDR2 FQNEAQ (reference sequence). The CDR3 region has the DNA TGTGCCAGCAGCTTAACGGGGGCGTATGGCGAGCAGTACTTC. This gives the protein CASSLTGAYGEQYF.

The chain recombines TRBV19 with TRBJ2-6; tentatively, D is TRBD2 (5 bases). CDR3 size: 18 residues. CDR1 is LNHDA, CDR2 SQIVND, per germline (reference sequence). V was clipped by 1 base and J by 1 base, with 14 bases between them. CDR3 coding DNA: TGTGCCAGTAGTATAGGGGCCGGGGTGCTGTCTGGGGCCAACGTCCTGACTTTC. Encoded protein: CASSIGAGVLSGANVLTF.

The rearrangement links TRBV18 to TRBJ2-7; no clear D. The germline gives CDR1 KGHSH, CDR2 LQKENI. The CDR3 has 14 amino acids. The ends were cut back, 6 bases at V and 4 bases at J, with 16 bases in the middle. CDR3 protein: CASSSISPKYEQYF. The CDR3 DNA sequence: TGTGCCAGCTCTTCGATATCCCCTAAATACGAGCAGTACTTC.

The rearrangement uses TRBV9 and TRBJ2-7, with 9 bases that match TRBD1. Looked up from germline, CDR1 is SGDLS and CDR2 is YYNGEE. There are 14 residues in the CDR3. With V trimmed by 0 bases and J by 3 bases, 1 base remained unmatched. For the CDR3, the DNA is TGTGCCAGCAGCGTAGGACAGGGGGTCTACGAGCAGTACTTC. Translating gives CASSVGQGVYEQYF.

This chain links TRBV7-9 with TRBJ1-3, with a tentative D call TRBD1 (5 bases). Germline values: CDR1 SEHNR, CDR2 FQNEAQ (reference sequence). This CDR3 spans 17 amino acids. V lost 1 base to trimming and J lost 1 base, with 14 bases between them. The CDR3 spells CASSLVRGITSGNTIYF. The CDR3 nucleotides read TGTGCCAGCAGCTTAGTGAGGGGCATAACTTCTGGAAACACCATATATTTT. The whole variable domain, filled in from reference TRBV7-9 and TRBJ1-3, reads DTGVSQNPRHKITKRGQNVTFRCDPISEHNRLYWYRQTLGQGPEFLTYFQNEAQLEKSRLLSDRFSAERPKGSFSTLEIQRTEQGDSAMYLCASSLVRGITSGNTIYFGEGSWLTVV.

The chain combines TRBV14 with TRBJ2-1, with 12 bases matching TRBD2. The ends lost 1 base at V and 6 bases at J; junction bases unmatched: 19. CDR1 and CDR2 from the germline V gene are SGHDN and FVKESK. CDR3 size: 21 residues. In DNA, the CDR3 is TGTGCCAGCAGCCAAGGTTATCCCCGGCTAGCGGGAGGGCCTCGGGGCAATGAGCAGTTCTTC. Translation: CASSQGYPRLAGGPRGNEQFF. The complete variable domain, with remaining parts taken from reference TRBV14 and TRBJ2-1, reads EAGVTQFPSHSVIEKGQTVTLRCDPISGHDNLYWYRRVMGKEIKFLLHFVKESKQDESGMPNNRFLAERTGGTYSTLKVQPAELEDSGVYFCASSQGYPRLAGGPRGNEQFFGPGTRLTVL.

This chain connects TRBV7-2 to TRBJ2-7; 8 bases fit TRBD1. Germline V gene sequence: CDR1 SGHTA, CDR2 FQGNSA. The CDR3 has 14 amino acids. V shed 6 bases, J shed 3 bases, and the junction held 7 bases outside the gene matches. The CDR3 spells CASSKGQGVYEQYF. The CDR3 DNA follows: TGTGCCAGCAGTAAAGGACAGGGAGTCTACGAGCAGTACTTC.

This rearrangement joins TRBV18 to TRBJ2-3, with 7 bases lining up with TRBD2. Germline trimming cut 3 bases from V and 1 base from J; bases unmatched to any gene: 7. Germline V gene lookup returns CDR1 KGHSH and CDR2 LQKENI. This CDR3 has 16 amino acids. CDR3 coding DNA: TGTGCCAGCTCACCGTGGGCTAGCGGACGCACAGATACGCAGTATTTT. Its protein is CASSPWASGRTDTQYF.

The CDR3 region is CASSILSEFKYF. CDR3 DNA sequence: TGTGCCAGCAGTATCCTTTCGGAGTTCAAGTACTTC. This rearrangement joins TRBV2 to TRBJ2-7; D not certain. Germline V gene sequence: CDR1 SNHLY, CDR2 FYNNEI. V shed 5 bases and J shed 11 bases, with 16 bases lying between them. The CDR3 covers 12 residues.

The chain is built from TRBV28 and TRBJ2-7; D is perhaps TRBD1 (6 bases). The CDR3 totals 14 residues. Trimming took off 3 bases at V and 4 bases at J, with 13 bases between the two ends. Per germline, CDR1 MDHEN and CDR2 SYDVKM. DNA of the CDR3: TGTGCCAGCAGTTTGTTATTTAGGGGGTACGAGCAGTACTTC. Protein sequence: CASSLLFRGYEQYF.